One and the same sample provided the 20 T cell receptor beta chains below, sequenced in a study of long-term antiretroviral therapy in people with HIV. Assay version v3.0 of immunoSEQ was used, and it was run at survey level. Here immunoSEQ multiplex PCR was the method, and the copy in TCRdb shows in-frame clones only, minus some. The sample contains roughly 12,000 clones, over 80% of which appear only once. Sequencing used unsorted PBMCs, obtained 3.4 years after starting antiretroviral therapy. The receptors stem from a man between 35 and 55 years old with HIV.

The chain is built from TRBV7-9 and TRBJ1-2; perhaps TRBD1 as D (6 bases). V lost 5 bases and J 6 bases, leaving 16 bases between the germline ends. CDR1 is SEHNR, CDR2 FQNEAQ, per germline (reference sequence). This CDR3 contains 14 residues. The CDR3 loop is CASSRGQLGNGYTF. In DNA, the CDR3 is TGTGCCAGCAGCCGAGGACAGCTGGGGAATGGCTACACCTTC. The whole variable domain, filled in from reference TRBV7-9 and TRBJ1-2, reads DTGVSQNPRHKITKRGQNVTFRCDPISEHNRLYWYRQTLGQGPEFLTYFQNEAQLEKSRLLSDRFSAERPKGSFSTLEIQRTEQGDSAMYLCASSRGQLGNGYTFGSGTRLTVV.

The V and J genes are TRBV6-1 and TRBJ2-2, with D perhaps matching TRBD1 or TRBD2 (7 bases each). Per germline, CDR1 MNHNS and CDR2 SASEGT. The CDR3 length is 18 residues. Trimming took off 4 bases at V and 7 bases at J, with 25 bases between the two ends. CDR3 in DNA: TGTGCCAGCAGTGCACTCTCCCCGGGCAGGGGGAGGGACGGGGAGCTGTTTTTT. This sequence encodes CASSALSPGRGRDGELFF.

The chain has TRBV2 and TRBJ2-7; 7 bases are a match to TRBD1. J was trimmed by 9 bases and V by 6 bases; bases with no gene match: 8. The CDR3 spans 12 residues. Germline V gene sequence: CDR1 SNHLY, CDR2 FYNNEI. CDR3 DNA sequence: TGTGCCAGCAGAGTCGACAGGGTGGCGCAGTACTTC. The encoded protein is CASRVDRVAQYF.

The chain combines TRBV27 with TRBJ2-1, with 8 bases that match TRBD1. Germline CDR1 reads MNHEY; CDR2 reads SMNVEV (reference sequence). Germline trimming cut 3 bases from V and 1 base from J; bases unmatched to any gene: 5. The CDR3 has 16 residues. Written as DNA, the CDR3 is TGTGCCAGCAGTTTCCTTGGACAGGGATCCTACAATGAGCAGTTCTTC. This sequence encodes CASSFLGQGSYNEQFF.

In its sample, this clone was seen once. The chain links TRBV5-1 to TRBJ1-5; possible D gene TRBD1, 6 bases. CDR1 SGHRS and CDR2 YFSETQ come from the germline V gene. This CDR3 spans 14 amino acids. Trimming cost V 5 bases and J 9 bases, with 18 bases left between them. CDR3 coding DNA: TGCGCCAGCAGTCAACAACAGGGTAAAGGGCCCCAGCATTTT. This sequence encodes CASSQQQGKGPQHF.

The CDR3, as DNA: TGTGCCAGCAAGAAGGGTGTAAAAGAGACCCAGTACTTC. Translation gives CASKKGVKETQYF. This sequence joins TRBV28 and TRBJ2-5, with unresolved D. Germline loops: CDR1 MDHEN, CDR2 SYDVKM. The CDR3 has 13 amino acids. V lost 7 bases and J lost 3, with 12 bases in between.

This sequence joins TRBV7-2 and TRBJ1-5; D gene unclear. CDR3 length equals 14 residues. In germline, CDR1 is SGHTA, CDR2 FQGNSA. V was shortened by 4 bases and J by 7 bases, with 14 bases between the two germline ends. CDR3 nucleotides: TGTGCCAGCAGCTCCCTGTGGGTTGGACAGCCCCAGCATTTT. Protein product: CASSSLWVGQPQHF.

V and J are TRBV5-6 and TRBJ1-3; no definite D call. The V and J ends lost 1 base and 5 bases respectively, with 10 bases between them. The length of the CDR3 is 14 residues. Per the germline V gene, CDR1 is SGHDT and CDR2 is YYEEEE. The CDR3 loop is CASSLRGSRNTIYF. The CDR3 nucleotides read TGTGCCAGCAGCTTGCGGGGTTCTAGAAACACCATATATTTT.

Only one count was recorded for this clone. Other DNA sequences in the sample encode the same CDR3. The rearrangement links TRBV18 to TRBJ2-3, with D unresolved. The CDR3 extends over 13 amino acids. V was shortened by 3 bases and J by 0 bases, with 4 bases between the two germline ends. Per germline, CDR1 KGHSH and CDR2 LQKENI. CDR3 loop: CASSPDSTDTQYF. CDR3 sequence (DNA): TGTGCCAGCTCACCGGACAGCACAGATACGCAGTATTTT.

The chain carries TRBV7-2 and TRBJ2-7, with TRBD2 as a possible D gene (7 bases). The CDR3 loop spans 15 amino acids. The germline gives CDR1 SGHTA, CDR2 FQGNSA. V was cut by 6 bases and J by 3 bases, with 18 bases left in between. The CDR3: CASSQQGGGFYEQYF. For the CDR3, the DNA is TGTGCCAGCAGTCAGCAAGGCGGGGGCTTCTACGAGCAGTACTTC. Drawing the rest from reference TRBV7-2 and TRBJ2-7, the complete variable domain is GAGVSQSPSNKVTEKGKDVELRCDPISGHTALYWYRQSLGQGLEFLIYFQGNSAPDKSGLPSDRFSAERTGGSVSTLTIQRTQQEDSAVYLCASSQQGGGFYEQYFGPGTRLTVT.

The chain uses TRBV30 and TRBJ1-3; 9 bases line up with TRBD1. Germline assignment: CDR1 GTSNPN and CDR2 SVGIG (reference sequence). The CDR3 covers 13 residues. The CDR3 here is CACGQGTGNTIYF. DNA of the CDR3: TGTGCGTGTGGACAGGGGACTGGAAACACCATATATTTT.

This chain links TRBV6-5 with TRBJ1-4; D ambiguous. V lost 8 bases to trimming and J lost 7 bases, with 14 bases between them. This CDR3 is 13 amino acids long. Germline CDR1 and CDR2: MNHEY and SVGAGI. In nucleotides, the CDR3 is TGTGCCAGCGGAAGCACCACCGGTGAAAAACTGTTTTTT. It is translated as CASGSTTGEKLFF.

The CDR3 DNA follows: TGTGCCAGCGGGAGACCTAGAGCTTCCTCTGGGGCCAACGTCCTGACTTTC. Its protein product is CASGRPRASSGANVLTF. This chain connects TRBV28 to TRBJ2-6; D might be TRBD2 (5 bases). Germline CDR1 and CDR2: MDHEN and SYDVKM. V was clipped by 8 bases and J by 0 bases, with 17 bases between them. The CDR3 has 17 residues.

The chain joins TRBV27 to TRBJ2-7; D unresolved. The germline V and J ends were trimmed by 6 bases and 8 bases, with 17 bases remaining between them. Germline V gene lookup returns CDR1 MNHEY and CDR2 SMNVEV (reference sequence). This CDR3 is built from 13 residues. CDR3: CASSQGLTHQQYF. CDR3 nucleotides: TGTGCCAGCAGCCAAGGCCTGACGCATCAGCAGTACTTC.

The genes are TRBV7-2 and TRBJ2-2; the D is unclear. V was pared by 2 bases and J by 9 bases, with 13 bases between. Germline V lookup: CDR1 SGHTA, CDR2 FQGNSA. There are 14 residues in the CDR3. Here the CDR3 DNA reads TGTGCCAGCAGCTTATATAATCGGGCCAGGGAGCTGTTTTTT. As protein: CASSLYNRARELFF.

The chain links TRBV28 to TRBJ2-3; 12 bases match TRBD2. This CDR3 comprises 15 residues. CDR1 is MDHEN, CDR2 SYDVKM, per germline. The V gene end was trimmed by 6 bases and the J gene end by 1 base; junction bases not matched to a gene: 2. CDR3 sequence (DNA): TGTGCCAGCAGCCTAGCGGGAGGGCGCACAGATACGCAGTATTTT. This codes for CASSLAGGRTDTQYF.

This chain's CDR3 is CAISESSSKETQYF. CDR3 in DNA: TGTGCCATCAGTGAGTCGAGCAGCAAAGAGACCCAGTACTTC. The rearrangement uses TRBV10-3 and TRBJ2-5; D gene uncertain. The CDR3 has 14 residues. V lost 0 bases to trimming and J lost 3 bases, with 8 bases between them. Looked up from germline, CDR1 is ENHRY and CDR2 is SYGVKD.

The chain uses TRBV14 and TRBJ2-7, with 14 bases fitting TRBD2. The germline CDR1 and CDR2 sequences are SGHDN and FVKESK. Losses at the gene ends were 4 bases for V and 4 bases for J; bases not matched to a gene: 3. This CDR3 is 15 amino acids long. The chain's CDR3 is CASSPRLAGGYEQYF. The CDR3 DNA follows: TGTGCCAGCAGCCCCCGACTAGCGGGAGGGTACGAGCAGTACTTC.

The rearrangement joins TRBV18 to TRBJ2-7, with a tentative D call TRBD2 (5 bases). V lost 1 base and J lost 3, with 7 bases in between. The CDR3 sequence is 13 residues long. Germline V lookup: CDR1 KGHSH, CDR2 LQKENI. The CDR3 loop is CASSPRSGYEQYF. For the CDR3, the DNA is TGTGCCAGCTCACCACGAAGCGGCTACGAGCAGTACTTC.

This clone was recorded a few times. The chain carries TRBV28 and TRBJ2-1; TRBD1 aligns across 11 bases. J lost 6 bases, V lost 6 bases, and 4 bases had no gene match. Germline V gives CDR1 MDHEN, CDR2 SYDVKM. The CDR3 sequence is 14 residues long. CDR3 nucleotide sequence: TGTGCCAGCAGCCCCGGGACAGGGGGCAATGAGCAGTTCTTC. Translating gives CASSPGTGGNEQFF.